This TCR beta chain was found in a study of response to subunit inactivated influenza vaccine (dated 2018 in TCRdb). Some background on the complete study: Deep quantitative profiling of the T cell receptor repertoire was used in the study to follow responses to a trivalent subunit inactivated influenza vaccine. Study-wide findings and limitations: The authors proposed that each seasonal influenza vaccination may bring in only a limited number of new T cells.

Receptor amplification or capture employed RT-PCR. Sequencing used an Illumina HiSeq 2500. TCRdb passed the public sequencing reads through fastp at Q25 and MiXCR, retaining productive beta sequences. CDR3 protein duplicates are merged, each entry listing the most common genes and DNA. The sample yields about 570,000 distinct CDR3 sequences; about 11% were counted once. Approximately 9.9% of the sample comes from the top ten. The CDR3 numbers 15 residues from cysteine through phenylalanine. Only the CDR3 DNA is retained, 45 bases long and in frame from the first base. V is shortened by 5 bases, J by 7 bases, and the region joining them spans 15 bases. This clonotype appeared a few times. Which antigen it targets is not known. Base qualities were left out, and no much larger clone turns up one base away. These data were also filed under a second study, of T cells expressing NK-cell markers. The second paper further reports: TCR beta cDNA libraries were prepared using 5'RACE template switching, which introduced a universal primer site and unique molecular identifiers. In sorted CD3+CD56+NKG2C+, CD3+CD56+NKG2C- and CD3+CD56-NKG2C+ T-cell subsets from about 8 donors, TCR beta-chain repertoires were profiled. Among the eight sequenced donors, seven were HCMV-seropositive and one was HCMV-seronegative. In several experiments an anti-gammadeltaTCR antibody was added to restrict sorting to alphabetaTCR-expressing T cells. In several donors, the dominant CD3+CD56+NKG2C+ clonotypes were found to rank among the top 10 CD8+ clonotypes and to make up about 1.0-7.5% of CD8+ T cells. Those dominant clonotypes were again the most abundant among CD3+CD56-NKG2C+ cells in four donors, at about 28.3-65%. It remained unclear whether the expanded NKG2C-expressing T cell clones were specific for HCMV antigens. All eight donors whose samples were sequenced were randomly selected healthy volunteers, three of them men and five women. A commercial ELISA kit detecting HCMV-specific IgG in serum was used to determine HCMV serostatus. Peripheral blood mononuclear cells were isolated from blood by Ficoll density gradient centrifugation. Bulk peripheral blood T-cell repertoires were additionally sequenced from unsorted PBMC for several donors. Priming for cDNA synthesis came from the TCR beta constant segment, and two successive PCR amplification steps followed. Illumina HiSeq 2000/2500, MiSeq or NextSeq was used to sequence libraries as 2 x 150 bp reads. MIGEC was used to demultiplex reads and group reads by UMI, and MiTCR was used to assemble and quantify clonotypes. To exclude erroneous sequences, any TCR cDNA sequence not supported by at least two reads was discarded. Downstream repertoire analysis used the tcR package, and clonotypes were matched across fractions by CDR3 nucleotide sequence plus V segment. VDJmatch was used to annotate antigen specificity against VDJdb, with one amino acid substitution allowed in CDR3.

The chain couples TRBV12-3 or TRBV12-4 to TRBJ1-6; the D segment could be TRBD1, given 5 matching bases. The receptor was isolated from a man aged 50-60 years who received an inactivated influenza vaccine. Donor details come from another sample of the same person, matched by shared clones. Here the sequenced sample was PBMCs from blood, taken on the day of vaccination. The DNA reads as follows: TGTGCCAGCAGTGCGGATGGGACGGGGAATTCACCCCTCCACTTT. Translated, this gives CASSADGTGNSPLHF.